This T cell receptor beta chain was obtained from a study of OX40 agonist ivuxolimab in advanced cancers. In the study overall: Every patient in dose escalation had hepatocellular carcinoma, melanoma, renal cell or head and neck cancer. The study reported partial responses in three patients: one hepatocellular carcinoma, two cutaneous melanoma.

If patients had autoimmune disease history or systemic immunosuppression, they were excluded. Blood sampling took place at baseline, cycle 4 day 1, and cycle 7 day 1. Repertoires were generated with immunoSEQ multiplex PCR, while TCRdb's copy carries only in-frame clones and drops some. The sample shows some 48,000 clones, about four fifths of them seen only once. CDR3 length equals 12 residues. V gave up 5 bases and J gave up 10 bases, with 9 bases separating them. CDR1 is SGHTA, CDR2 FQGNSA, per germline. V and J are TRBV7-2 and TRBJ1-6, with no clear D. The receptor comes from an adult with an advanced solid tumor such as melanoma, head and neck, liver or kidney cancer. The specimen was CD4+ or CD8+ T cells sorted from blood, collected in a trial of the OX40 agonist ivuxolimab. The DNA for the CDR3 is TGTGCCAGCAGCCTACTGAAATCACCCCTCCACTTT. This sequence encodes CASSLLKSPLHF.